The 12 T cell receptor beta chains reported below all come from one sample, sequenced in a study of blood T cell repertoires in COVID-19. TCRdb keeps only in-frame clones here, not all; method: immunoSEQ multiplex PCR. The sample includes some 110,000 clones, about 91% of them seen just once. The sample was peripheral blood. The receptor set was obtained from a human donor in a cohort sampled during active COVID-19.

V is TRBV10-1 and J is TRBJ2-2, with 13 nucleotides matching TRBD2. Trimming cost V 5 bases and J 4 bases; bases outside gene matches: 7. This CDR3 has 17 residues. From germline, CDR1 is WNHNN and CDR2 SYGVQD (reference sequence). For the CDR3, the DNA is TGCGCCAGCAGTTGTCCGGGACTAGCGGGGAGCACCGGGGAGCTGTTTTTT. Encoded protein: CASSCPGLAGSTGELFF.

The genes are TRBV10-2 and TRBJ1-6; the D is unclear. The CDR3 is 16 residues long. Trimming left V 2 bases short and J 0 bases short, with 8 bases between. Germline V gene lookup returns CDR1 WSHSY and CDR2 SAAADI. CDR3 sequence: CASSEAVSSYNSPLHF. In DNA, the CDR3 is TGCGCCAGCAGTGAGGCGGTCAGCTCCTATAATTCACCCCTCCACTTT.

The chain links TRBV19 to TRBJ1-2, with TRBD1 identical over 7 bases. CDR1 is LNHDA, CDR2 SQIVND, per germline (reference sequence). This CDR3 comprises 12 residues. With V trimmed by 7 bases and J by 6 bases, 5 bases remained unmatched. The CDR3: CASIGGGNGYTF. CDR3 nucleotides: TGTGCCAGTATAGGAGGGGGCAATGGCTACACCTTC.

V and J are TRBV7-2 and TRBJ2-7; D remains ambiguous. Germline lookup yields CDR1 SGHTA and CDR2 FQGNSA. The CDR3 loop spans 11 amino acids. Deletions cut 5 bases from V and 3 bases from J, with 5 bases between. CDR3 nucleotide sequence: TGTGCCAGCAGCCTAAGCTACGAGCAGTACTTC. Translated, it gives CASSLSYEQYF.

The V and J genes are TRBV4-1 and TRBJ1-2, with 8 nucleotides matching TRBD1. Germline CDR1 is MGHRA and CDR2 is YSYEKL. The CDR3 covers 15 residues. With 3 bases clipped from V and 4 bases from J, the junction kept 7 bases outside the gene matches. CDR3 DNA sequence: TGCGCCAGCAGCCACCCAGGGGGCCACGGCTATGGCTACACCTTC. Its protein is CASSHPGGHGYGYTF.

This clone was found a few times. V usage is TRBV27 and J usage is TRBJ1-3; D is ambiguous. Germline V lookup: CDR1 MNHEY, CDR2 SMNVEV (reference sequence). Trimming shortened V by 6 bases and J by 3 bases, and 15 bases separated the two germline ends. The CDR3 runs 15 residues. The CDR3 loop reads CASSDGRGLGNTIYF. DNA for the CDR3: TGTGCCAGCAGCGACGGACGCGGGCTTGGAAACACCATATATTTT.

The chain recombines TRBV5-6 with TRBJ1-4; no firm D call. Trimming shortened V by 2 bases and J by 8 bases, and 7 bases separated the two germline ends. CDR1 is SGHDT and CDR2 is YYEEEE in the germline V gene. The CDR3 spans 12 residues. CDR3 DNA sequence: TGTGCCAGCAGCTTATGGGAGGAAAAACTGTTTTTT. It is translated as CASSLWEEKLFF.

The CDR3 sequence: CASSFRGFTEAFF. In nucleotides, the CDR3 is TGTGCCAGCAGCTTCAGGGGGTTCACTGAAGCTTTCTTT. The chain employs TRBV7-3 and TRBJ1-1; 7 nucleotides align to TRBD1. Germline values: CDR1 SGHTA, CDR2 FQGTGA. Unmatched junction bases numbered 2, after V lost 3 bases and J lost 4 bases. CDR3 length: 13 amino acids.

V usage is TRBV12-3 or TRBV12-4 and J usage is TRBJ2-1, with 7 bases lining up with TRBD2. The V gene end was trimmed by 6 bases and the J gene end by 14 bases; junction bases not matched to a gene: 10. CDR3 length: 12 amino acids. DNA for the CDR3: TGTGCCAGCAGAACCACGGGAGGAAGGGAGTTCTTC. It encodes CASRTTGGREFF.

The chain uses TRBV28 and TRBJ2-7; perhaps TRBD1 as D (6 bases). CDR1 is MDHEN and CDR2 is SYDVKM in the germline V gene. Trimming took 5 bases from V and 2 from J, leaving 10 bases between them. The length of the CDR3 is 13 residues. CDR3 amino acids: CASSRQVPYEQYF. CDR3 coding DNA: TGTGCCAGCAGTCGACAGGTTCCCTACGAGCAGTACTTC.

The chain uses TRBV3-1 (or the pseudogene TRBV3-2) and TRBJ1-1, with TRBD1 matching over 7 bases. The CDR3 runs 11 residues. The germline V gene encodes CDR1 LGHDT and CDR2 YNNKEL (reference sequence). V was clipped by 6 bases and J by 10 bases; unmatched bases: 5. CDR3 DNA sequence: TGTGCCAGCAGACGGACAGGTAGAGCTTTCTTT. It specifies CASRRTGRAFF.

This clone was seen a single time. CDR3 loop: CASSQWGGQPQHF. The CDR3 DNA reads as TGTGCCAGCAGCCAATGGGGAGGTCAGCCCCAGCATTTT. The chain uses TRBV4-2 and TRBJ1-5; D gene ambiguous. Germline loops: CDR1 LGHNA, CDR2 YNFKEQ. The CDR3 length is 13 residues. V was cut by 2 bases and J by 6 bases, with 8 bases left in between.